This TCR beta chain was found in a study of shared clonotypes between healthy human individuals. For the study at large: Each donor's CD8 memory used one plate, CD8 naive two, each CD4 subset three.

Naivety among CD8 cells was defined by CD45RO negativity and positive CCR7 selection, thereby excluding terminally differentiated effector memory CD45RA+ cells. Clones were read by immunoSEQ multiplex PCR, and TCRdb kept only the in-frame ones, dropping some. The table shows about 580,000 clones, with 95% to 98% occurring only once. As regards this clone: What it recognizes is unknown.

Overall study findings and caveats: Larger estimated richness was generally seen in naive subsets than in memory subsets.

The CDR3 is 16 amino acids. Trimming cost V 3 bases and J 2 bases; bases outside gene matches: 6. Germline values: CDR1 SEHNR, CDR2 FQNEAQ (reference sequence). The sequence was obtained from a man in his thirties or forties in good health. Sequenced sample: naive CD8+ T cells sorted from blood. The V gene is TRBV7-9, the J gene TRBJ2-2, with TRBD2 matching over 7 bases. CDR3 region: CASSFEAGENTGELFF. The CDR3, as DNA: TGTGCCAGCAGCTTTGAGGCGGGGGAAAACACCGGGGAGCTGTTTTTT.